A single T cell receptor beta chain is shown here with its context. Its binding antigen is unknown. No much larger clonotype is one base removed from it; base qualities were not supplied. V is clipped by 10 bases and J by 1 base, and the sequence between their germline boundaries is 13 bases long. Including the terminal cysteine and phenylalanine, the CDR3 comprises 14 residues. Only the CDR3 DNA stays, 42 bases, in frame from base 1. CDR1 SNHLY and CDR2 FYNNEI are derived from the germline V gene. The library was built by means of the immunoSEQ multiplex PCR assay. The paper's data handling went like this. A statistical classification framework was built for diagnosing cytomegalovirus status from the catalog of TCR beta chain sequences. The table comes from immuneACCESS by way of TCRdb, which keeps in-frame sequences with V and J called. Part of the clones is missing from these tables; in studies checked, under half for an unresolved V gene and the rest for unknown reasons. V, J and clone size are taken as reported in that table, and D and trimming were inferred from the DNA itself. This sample lists roughly 130,000 clones; approximately 89% were detected once. The biggest ten clones account for around 3.4% of the sample.

This sample is part of a study of cytomegalovirus exposure and HLA in healthy donors (TCRdb year 2017). Background for the entire study: According to a later analysis, one platform produced both the 100 to 150 validation repertoires and the roughly 640 repertoires of the first cohort. The aim of the study was to test whether cataloging public T cell receptors could identify signatures of past pathogen exposure. A separate validation cohort of roughly 120 different subjects was used in addition to the roughly 620-subject first cohort. To predict cytomegalovirus infection status, the study combined high-throughput TCR immunosequencing, statistical association of individual TCRs with disease status, and machine learning.

The donors were included in the validation cohort of approximately 130 subjects, a group kept apart from the roughly 730-subject first cohort. Study-wide conclusions, independent of this receptor: Of the cluster scores, roughly 93% were above 0 in a later analysis, which found that TCRs clustered in the first cohort also tended to co-occur in the 95 to 150 validation repertoires. All 120 or so repertoires were used to score co-occurrence in the validation cohort in a later analysis, because that analysis had no HLA typing for the cohort. The study listed approximately 150 TCR beta chains as associated with cytomegalovirus. It was suggested by the authors that the approach could potentially be generalized to other disease states and immunological phenotypes. A few of the identified cytomegalovirus-associated TCR beta chains were confirmed in vitro to be specific for cytomegalovirus antigens. In both the original and validation cohorts, the classifier was reported to diagnose cytomegalovirus status with high specificity and sensitivity. Most TCR sequences were seen in very few donors, while some public TCRs were found in many individuals.

The receptor chain draws on TRBV2 and TRBJ2-2, with a weak D call of TRBD1 (6 bases match). The source material was PBMCs. This TCR was recovered from a man younger than 45 in good health and CMV-seronegative. The sequence in DNA is TGTGCCACCCAGGACAGACTGAACACCGGGGAGCTGTTTTTT. The resulting protein is CATQDRLNTGELFF. Reference TRBV2 and TRBJ2-2 genes cover what lies past the CDR3, so the full variable domain is EPEVTQTPSHQVTQMGQEVILRCVPISNHLYFYWYRQILGQKVEFLVSFYNNEISEKSEIFDDQFSVERPDGSNFTLKIRSTKLEDSAMYFCATQDRLNTGELFFGEGSRLTVL.